This T cell receptor beta chain was captured in a study of T cell changes during pregnancy in multiple sclerosis. Trimming pared 5 bases from V and 4 bases from J, leaving 14 bases between. Germline loops: CDR1 SEHNR, CDR2 FQNEAQ (reference sequence). The CDR3 length is 14 residues. Sequenced by immunoSEQ multiplex PCR; TCRdb stores in-frame clones only, minus some. In the table there are roughly 48,000 clones, around 92% of which are singletons. V usage is TRBV7-9 and J usage is TRBJ1-1; D is possibly TRBD1 (5 bases). The TCR was taken from a female donor with multiple sclerosis, enrolled in a pregnancy study. The specimen was CD4+ T cells from peripheral blood mononuclear cells, collected in the third trimester of pregnancy. CDR3 sequence: CASSLHSGVTEAFF. CDR3 DNA sequence: TGTGCCAGCAGCCTCCATTCGGGGGTCACTGAAGCTTTCTTT.